The 28 T cell receptor beta chains below come from one sample, sequenced in a study of T cells in Graves' hyperthyroidism and ophthalmopathy. The investigators amplified TCR beta CDR3 regions from RNA transcripts. TCR CDR3 regions were first amplified by RT-PCR with HTBI primers. MiXCR, run by TCRdb on the multiplex PCR reads, gives a single entry per CDR3 protein. Of some 550,000 distinct CDR3 sequences in the sample, 20% are singletons; the top ten hold more than 25%. Sequenced sample: blood. The receptors were sampled from a man aged 18 to 35 with Graves' hyperthyroidism.

This clonotype occurred a few times. This chain joins TRBV11-2 and TRBJ2-2; TRBD2 agrees at 9 bases. This CDR3 spans 16 amino acids. The V segment lost 6 bases and the J segment 5 bases; nucleotides outside the gene matches: 10. Germline V CDR1 and CDR2: SGHAT, FQNNGV. CDR3 sequence reads: CASRSFLAGVTGELFF. CDR3 sequence (DNA): TGTGCCAGCAGATCATTTTTAGCGGGGGTTACCGGGGAGCTGTTTTTT.

The table lists this clonotype with many counts. This chain uses TRBV10-2 with TRBJ2-5; D remains ambiguous. CDR1 is WSHSY and CDR2 is SAAADI in the germline V gene. Trimming pared 1 base from V and 0 bases from J, leaving 6 bases between. This CDR3 is 14 amino acids long. Here the CDR3 reads CASSEWRDQETQYF. CDR3 nucleotides: TGCGCCAGCAGTGAGTGGAGAGACCAAGAGACCCAGTACTTC.

The V call is TRBV19, the J call TRBJ1-2, with TRBD1 as a possible D gene (5 bases). The CDR3 sequence is 14 residues long. The germline gives CDR1 LNHDA, CDR2 SQIVND (reference sequence). The ends were cut back, 7 bases at V and 5 bases at J, with 17 bases in the middle. The DNA for the CDR3 is TGTGCCAGTATACCGGGAGGGGCTATGTATGGCTACACCTTC. Its translation: CASIPGGAMYGYTF.

In its sample, this clonotype was seen many times. V gene TRBV5-1 combines with J gene TRBJ1-1; D is undetermined. Looked up from germline, CDR1 is SGHRS and CDR2 is YFSETQ. The CDR3 spans 16 residues. V gave up 0 bases and J gave up 0 bases, with 12 bases separating them. Here the CDR3 DNA reads TGCGCCAGCAGCTTGGACGCCGGTTTCATGAACACTGAAGCTTTCTTT. Translation: CASSLDAGFMNTEAFF.

The J gene is TRBJ2-7, the V gene TRBV28, with D possibly being TRBD2 (6 bases). CDR1 and CDR2 from the germline V gene are MDHEN and SYDVKM. Trimming left V 5 bases short and J 3 bases short, with 14 bases between. The CDR3 extends over 14 amino acids. The CDR3 nucleotides are TGTGCCAGCAGTCCCTTCGGGAGTATCTACGAGCAGTACTTC. Its translation is CASSPFGSIYEQYF.

The table lists this clonotype with a few counts. The V call is TRBV27, the J call TRBJ2-5, with 7 nucleotides matching TRBD1. Per germline, CDR1 MNHEY and CDR2 SMNVEV (reference sequence). The CDR3 contains 15 residues. The V and J ends lost 6 bases and 2 bases, in that order; junction bases with no gene match: 9. This CDR3 reads CASSIQGFGQETQYF. DNA of the CDR3: TGTGCCAGCAGCATACAGGGGTTTGGTCAAGAGACCCAGTACTTC.

The CDR3 spells CASSGGRAANQPQHF. The CDR3 DNA reads as TGTGCCAGCAGTGGGGGACGGGCTGCCAATCAGCCCCAGCATTTT. The J gene is TRBJ1-5, the V gene TRBV2, with D tentatively TRBD1 (5 bases). The V end was cut by 4 bases, the J end by 3 bases, with 13 bases between. Germline CDR1 SNHLY, CDR2 FYNNEI. The CDR3 sequence is 15 residues long.

This clonotype came up many times. CDR3 residues: CSASPSGAQPQQPQHF. The DNA for the CDR3 is TGCAGTGCTTCCCCATCGGGGGCCCAACCGCAGCAGCCCCAGCATTTT. The chain combines TRBV20-1 with TRBJ1-5; D is possibly TRBD1 (6 bases). Trimming left V 5 bases short and J 7 bases short, with 24 bases between. The CDR3 is 16 residues long. Germline assignment: CDR1 DFQATT and CDR2 SNEGSKA (reference sequence).

The chain joins TRBV30 to TRBJ1-1; D is undetermined. Germline-derived CDR1 and CDR2 are GTSNPN and SVGIG (reference sequence). V shed 2 bases and J shed 12 bases, with 22 bases lying between them. The length of the CDR3 is 14 residues. The CDR3 region is CAWSPRFTAVETFF. In DNA form, the CDR3 reads TGTGCCTGGAGTCCCCGTTTCACCGCGGTGGAAACTTTCTTT.

This clonotype was counted many times. The chain uses TRBV6-5 and TRBJ1-5; D may be TRBD1 (5 bases). In germline, CDR1 is MNHEY, CDR2 SVGAGI. The V and J ends lost 6 bases and 6 bases respectively, with 15 bases between them. CDR3 length equals 14 residues. In DNA form, the CDR3 reads TGTGCCAGCAGCAACGCAGGGAAAGGTCAGCCCCAGCATTTT. It encodes CASSNAGKGQPQHF.

This clonotype was seen a handful of times. This chain connects TRBV19 to TRBJ1-5, with D hard to call. V was clipped by 5 bases and J by 1 base, with 15 bases between them. CDR3 length: 16 residues. The V gene's germline CDR1 is LNHDA and CDR2 SQIVND (reference sequence). The CDR3 sequence: CASSLRGGLSNQPQHF. For the CDR3, the DNA is TGTGCCAGTAGTTTGCGAGGAGGATTGAGCAATCAGCCCCAGCATTTT.

This clonotype was counted a few times. The chain combines TRBV6-1 with TRBJ2-7; D is possibly TRBD1 (7 bases). This CDR3 has 15 amino acids. Germline V lookup: CDR1 MNHNS, CDR2 SASEGT. V shed 7 bases and J shed 5 bases, with 21 bases lying between them. CDR3 in amino acids: CASTTSRGRFNEQYF. CDR3 DNA sequence: TGTGCCAGCACTACTAGCAGGGGGAGATTCAACGAGCAGTACTTC.

This clonotype was counted many times. The chain combines TRBV12-3 or TRBV12-4 with TRBJ1-1; D call uncertain. The CDR3 totals 11 residues. Trimming stripped 10 bases from V and 3 bases from J, with 9 bases between. CDR3 protein: CATSVYTEAFF. In DNA, the CDR3 is TGTGCCACCTCGGTATACACTGAAGCTTTCTTT.

In DNA, the CDR3 is TGTGCCACCAGCAGAGATTTGGGGGCAAATGAAAAACTGTTTTTT. It is translated as CATSRDLGANEKLFF. The chain is built from TRBV15 and TRBJ1-4, with D possibly matching TRBD1 (6 bases). CDR3 length: 15 amino acids. V was cut by 0 bases and J by 5 bases, with 10 bases left in between. Looked up from germline, CDR1 is LNHNV and CDR2 is YYDKDF (reference sequence).

This clonotype was seen repeatedly, ten times or more. The V gene is TRBV6-2 or TRBV6-3, the J gene TRBJ2-2, with D perhaps TRBD1 or TRBD2 (5 bases each). CDR1 and CDR2 from the germline V gene are MNHEY and SVGEGT. The CDR3 loop spans 18 amino acids. The ends were cut back, 0 bases at V and 6 bases at J, with 20 bases in the middle. The chain's CDR3 is CASSYSRRGDPKSGELFF. CDR3 sequence (DNA): TGTGCCAGCAGTTACTCGAGACGAGGGGATCCTAAATCCGGGGAGCTGTTTTTT.

This clonotype was detected many times. This chain joins TRBV4-2 and TRBJ1-5; D remains unclear. Deletions cut 0 bases from V and 5 bases from J, with 8 bases between. The CDR3 runs to 14 residues. From germline, CDR1 is LGHNA and CDR2 YNFKEQ. CDR3 sequence reads: CASSQERRDQPQHF. DNA of the CDR3: TGTGCCAGCAGCCAAGAGAGGCGAGATCAGCCCCAGCATTTT.

This clonotype was observed many times. The genes are TRBV7-9 and TRBJ1-2; 7 bases align to TRBD1. Germline V gene sequence: CDR1 SEHNR, CDR2 FQNEAQ (reference sequence). V lost 2 bases, J lost 9 bases, and 6 bases stayed unmatched. This CDR3 is built from 13 residues. The DNA for the CDR3 is TGTGCCAGCAGCTTATCGGGACAGCAGAGCTACACCTTC. Amino acid sequence: CASSLSGQQSYTF.

The chain is built from TRBV2 and TRBJ1-5; D unresolved. The CDR3 length is 13 residues. Trimming shortened V by 6 bases and J by 1 base, and 7 bases separated the two germline ends. The germline gives CDR1 SNHLY, CDR2 FYNNEI. The chain's CDR3 is CASRYSSNQPQHF. The CDR3 nucleotides are TGTGCCAGCAGATACAGCAGCAATCAGCCCCAGCATTTT.

This clonotype has at least ten counts. The chain links TRBV20-1 to TRBJ2-7; 9 bases agree with TRBD2. This CDR3 has 12 amino acids. V was pared by 6 bases and J by 5 bases, with 5 bases of the junction left unmatched. Germline assignment: CDR1 DFQATT and CDR2 SNEGSKA (reference sequence). The CDR3 DNA sequence: TGCAGTGCGCGGGGGGGACCTGACGAGCAGTACTTC. Residues: CSARGGPDEQYF.

The table lists this clonotype with a count of one. The V and J genes are TRBV28 and TRBJ2-5; D is possibly TRBD2 (6 bases). The CDR3 is made up of 13 amino acids. V was clipped by 7 bases and J by 2 bases, with 11 bases between them. Germline-derived CDR1 and CDR2 are MDHEN and SYDVKM. The CDR3 reads CASISSGQETQYF. In DNA, the CDR3 is TGTGCCAGCATTAGTAGCGGACAAGAGACCCAGTACTTC.

The chain recombines TRBV7-8 with TRBJ1-5, with unresolved D. Germline CDR1 SGHVS, CDR2 FQNEAQ. Trimming cost V 6 bases and J 5 bases, with 14 bases left between them. The CDR3 contains 14 residues. Here the CDR3 reads CASSYFNWDQPQHF. As DNA, the CDR3 is TGTGCCAGCAGTTACTTCAATTGGGATCAGCCCCAGCATTTT.

The chain links TRBV18 to TRBJ1-1; D gene ambiguous. Germline V gene lookup returns CDR1 KGHSH and CDR2 LQKENI. The CDR3 has 12 residues. Trimming shortened V by 2 bases and J by 5 bases, and 6 bases separated the two germline ends. In nucleotides, the CDR3 is TGTGCCAGCTCACCAATGGGAACTGAAGCTTTCTTT. Amino acid sequence: CASSPMGTEAFF.

The V and J genes are TRBV5-1 and TRBJ2-5, with D perhaps matching TRBD2 (5 bases). Germline CDR1 SGHRS, CDR2 YFSETQ. This CDR3 contains 19 residues. The germline V and J ends were trimmed by 7 bases and 2 bases, with 30 bases remaining between them. In DNA, the CDR3 is TGCGCCAGCTCGGTGGGGAGTACGACGCGCCTACCAATACAAGAGACCCAGTACTTC. Protein product: CASSVGSTTRLPIQETQYF. Filled out from reference TRBV5-1 and TRBJ2-5, the complete variable domain reads KAGVTQTPRYLIKTRGQQVTLSCSPISGHRSVSWYQQTPGQGLQFLFEYFSETQRNKGNFPGRFSGRQFSNSRSEMNVSTLELGDSALYLCASSVGSTTRLPIQETQYFGPGTRLLVL.

This clonotype was seen ten or more times. This chain joins TRBV14 and TRBJ1-1; D gene uncertain. V was shortened by 3 bases and J by 2 bases, with 16 bases between the two germline ends. The CDR3 is 16 amino acids. Germline loops: CDR1 SGHDN, CDR2 FVKESK. The CDR3 nucleotides read TGTGCCAGCAGCCACTCAGTCGGAGAGAGCAACACTGAAGCTTTCTTT. Amino acids: CASSHSVGESNTEAFF.

Ten or more counts support this clonotype. The genes are TRBV11-2 and TRBJ2-7; no clear D gene. Germline V gives CDR1 SGHAT, CDR2 FQNNGV. The V gene lost 3 bases and the J gene lost 2 bases, with 11 bases spanning the gap. This CDR3 is built from 14 residues. CDR3 DNA sequence: TGTGCCAGCAGCTTGCGTGTGGGAACCTACGAGCAGTACTTC. Its protein product is CASSLRVGTYEQYF.

This clonotype appeared many times. The chain recombines TRBV6-1 with TRBJ2-6; possible D gene TRBD1, 5 bases. The V and J ends lost 2 bases and 0 bases respectively, with 5 bases between them. Per germline, CDR1 MNHNS and CDR2 SASEGT. The CDR3 sequence is 15 residues long. CDR3: CASSEQGSGANVLTF. The CDR3, as DNA: TGTGCCAGCAGTGAACAGGGCTCTGGGGCCAACGTCCTGACTTTC.

This clonotype has more than one count but fewer than ten. The chain couples TRBV20-1 to TRBJ1-1; possibly TRBD1 for D (6 bases). V was trimmed by 2 bases and J by 8 bases, leaving 12 bases between them. The germline CDR1 and CDR2 sequences are DFQATT and SNEGSKA (reference sequence). CDR3 length equals 12 residues. The chain's CDR3 is CSARPGQLEAFF. The CDR3 DNA reads as TGCAGTGCTAGACCGGGACAACTGGAAGCTTTCTTT.

The chain employs TRBV5-1 and TRBJ1-2; 8 nucleotides match TRBD1. V gave up 2 bases and J gave up 0 bases; unmatched junction bases: 6. This CDR3 contains 16 residues. Germline CDR1 is SGHRS and CDR2 is YFSETQ. The CDR3 protein is CASSLGQGLANYGYTF. The CDR3 nucleotides read TGCGCCAGCAGCTTAGGACAGGGTCTCGCTAACTATGGCTACACCTTC.